In this sample, the clone carrying this T cell receptor beta chain turned up once. No antigen is known for it. The protocol was immunoSEQ multiplex PCR, while the TCRdb copy is restricted to in-frame clones and leaves out a portion. The sample has about 140 clones; 82% are singletons. The data are from a study of primary melanoma T cells and metastatic recurrence. CDR3 length equals 15 residues. Germline V CDR1 and CDR2: KGHSH, LQKENI. V was trimmed by 5 bases and J by 6 bases, leaving 19 bases between them. General observations from the study: The tumor T-cell fraction reportedly predicted progression-free survival independently of thickness, ulceration, mitotic rate and age. A tumor T-cell fraction above 20% appeared protective.

V is TRBV18 and J is TRBJ1-1; D remains ambiguous. The source material was melanoma tumor tissue. This clonotype was sampled from a human donor with melanoma. CDR3 in amino acids: CASSTTMGGGSEAFF. The CDR3 DNA follows: TGTGCCAGCTCAACCACAATGGGCGGAGGATCTGAAGCTTTCTTT.